The clone carrying this TCR beta chain has a count of ten or more. Its antigen is currently unknown. KT2 cells were mixed with fixed PBMC numbers at varying ratios. An oligo carrying a UMI was ligated to the cDNA 3' end. First-round PCR used 3 to 4 cycles and beta primers RC1.1 and RC1.2 covering TRBC1 and TRBC2. Each CDR3 protein gets one entry after TCRdb re-called the UMI-ligation and nested PCR reads with MiXCR. The sample contains tens of thousands of distinct CDR3 sequences, about 7.1% of which appear only once. The data stem from a study of quantifying T cell responses using KT2 cells. For the study at large: cDNA was made from DNase-treated RNA using alpha and beta constant primers. The T4 ligation step was estimated to exceed 8% efficiency under optimum conditions. The second PCR was a qPCR stopped at a predetermined fluorescence threshold. Study outcomes and limitations: The number of KT2 alpha and beta sequences was a linear function of input KT2 cells.

The sequencing sample was made of PBMCs spiked with cells of the T cell clone KT2. This receptor was taken from a human donor.

In nucleotides, the CDR3 is TGTGCCAGCAGTGAAACGCAAGAGAACACTGAAGCTTTCTTT. Encoded protein: CASSETQENTEAFF. The rearrangement uses TRBV6-1 and TRBJ1-1; D not resolved. The CDR3 has 14 amino acids. Per germline, CDR1 MNHNS and CDR2 SASEGT. Trimming stripped 2 bases from V and 1 base from J, with 8 bases between.